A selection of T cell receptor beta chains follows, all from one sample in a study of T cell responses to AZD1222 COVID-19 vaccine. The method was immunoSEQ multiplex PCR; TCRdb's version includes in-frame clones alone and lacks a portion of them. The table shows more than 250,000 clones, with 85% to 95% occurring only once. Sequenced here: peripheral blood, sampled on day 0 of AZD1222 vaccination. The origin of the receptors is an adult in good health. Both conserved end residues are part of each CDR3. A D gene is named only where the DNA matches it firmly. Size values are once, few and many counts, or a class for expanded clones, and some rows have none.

DNA: TGTGCCACCAGCAGAGACGGGGAAGAGACCCAGTACTTC
CDR3: CATSRDGEETQYF
size: NA
J: TRBJ2-5
V: TRBV15
D: NA

DNA: TGTGCCAGCAAAAGGGCCCGAGGGACAAATCAGCCCCAGCATTTT
CDR3: CASKRARGTNQPQHF
size: NA
J: TRBJ1-5
V: TRBV28
D: NA

DNA: TGTGCCAGCAGTCTCTCGTCTACGACAGATACGCAGTATTTT
CDR3: CASSLSSTTDTQYF
size: NA
J: TRBJ2-3
V: TRBV27
D: NA

DNA: TGTGCCATCAGTGAGGGGCATTATAGCAATCAGCCCCAGCATTTT
CDR3: CAISEGHYSNQPQHF
size: NA
J: TRBJ1-5
V: TRBV10-3
D: NA

DNA: TGTGCCAGCAGGGGACAGGTTCTCAATGAGCAGTTCTTC
CDR3: CASRGQVLNEQFF
size: NA
J: TRBJ2-1
V: TRBV6-5
D: TRBD1

DNA: TGCGCCAGCAGCTTGGTGGGACAGGGGCTCACTGAAGCTTTCTTT
CDR3: CASSLVGQGLTEAFF
size: NA
J: TRBJ1-1
V: TRBV5-1
D: TRBD1

DNA: TGCGCCAGCAGTGAACAGGGAAGCACTGAAGCTTTCTTT
CDR3: CASSEQGSTEAFF
size: NA
J: TRBJ1-1
V: TRBV10-1
D: NA

DNA: TGTGCCAGCAGTTACGCAGAAGGGAACACTGAAGCTTTCTTT
CDR3: CASSYAEGNTEAFF
size: NA
J: TRBJ1-1
V: TRBV6-5
D: NA

DNA: TGTGCCAGCAGCTCGAGGGAGTGGGGCTACGAGCAGTACTTC
CDR3: CASSSREWGYEQYF
size: NA
J: TRBJ2-7
V: TRBV13
D: NA

DNA: TGTGCCAGCAGCTATGGACAGAATCAGCCCCAGCATTTT
CDR3: CASSYGQNQPQHF
size: NA
J: TRBJ1-5
V: TRBV12-3/TRBV12-4
D: NA

DNA: TGCGCCAGCAGTGGGACGGACCTGCAATATGGCTACACCTTC
CDR3: CASSGTDLQYGYTF
size: NA
J: TRBJ1-2
V: TRBV10-2
D: NA

DNA: TGCGCCAGCAGTGCTAACAGGGAAACTGAAGCTTTCTTT
CDR3: CASSANRETEAFF
size: NA
J: TRBJ1-1
V: TRBV10-1
D: NA

DNA: TGTGCCAGCATGCCGGGGGCGGGAGAGACCCAGTACTTC
CDR3: CASMPGAGETQYF
size: NA
J: TRBJ2-5
V: TRBV2
D: NA

DNA: TGTGCCAGCAGCCACCGGGACAGGGCTGAGACCCAGTACTTC
CDR3: CASSHRDRAETQYF
size: NA
J: TRBJ2-5
V: TRBV11-3
D: TRBD1

DNA: TGTGCCAGCAGTCCAGCGGGGGGCAGAAGCCGGAGCGTCCTGACTTTC
CDR3: CASSPAGGRSRSVLTF
size: once
J: TRBJ2-6
V: TRBV28
D: TRBD2

DNA: TGTGCCAGCAGCTCCCGTGCCCCGGACAGACTGAACACCGGGGAGCTGTTTTTT
CDR3: CASSSRAPDRLNTGELFF
size: NA
J: TRBJ2-2
V: TRBV7-8
D: NA

DNA: TGTGCCAGCAGCTTACGCGGATACGAGCAGTACTTC
CDR3: CASSLRGYEQYF
size: NA
J: TRBJ2-7
V: TRBV7-2
D: NA

DNA: TGTGCCAGCACCACAGGGAGAGAGCAGTACTTC
CDR3: CASTTGREQYF
size: NA
J: TRBJ2-7
V: TRBV6-6
D: NA

DNA: TGTGCCAGCAGTTCCGGGACAGGGCTCCGCGAGCAGTACTTC
CDR3: CASSSGTGLREQYF
size: NA
J: TRBJ2-7
V: TRBV6-5
D: TRBD1

DNA: TGTGCCAGCAGGACAGGGGGAATCTCCTACGAGCAGTACTTC
CDR3: CASRTGGISYEQYF
size: NA
J: TRBJ2-7
V: TRBV6-5
D: TRBD1

DNA: TGTGCCAGCAGCCCCACAGGACAGAGCGGGGACGAGCAGTACTTC
CDR3: CASSPTGQSGDEQYF
size: NA
J: TRBJ2-7
V: TRBV13
D: NA

DNA: TGTGCCAGCAGTATTTCAGGGACAGGGGCGATGTACTTC
CDR3: CASSISGTGAMYF
size: NA
J: TRBJ2-7
V: TRBV27
D: TRBD1

DNA: TGTGCCAGCAGTCCAAAGTATCGCGTGGACACCATATATTTT
CDR3: CASSPKYRVDTIYF
size: once
J: TRBJ1-3
V: TRBV27
D: NA

DNA: TGTGCCAGCAGCGAAAGGGCGGAAGCTTTCTTT
CDR3: CASSERAEAFF
size: NA
J: TRBJ1-1
V: TRBV7-9
D: NA

DNA: TGCAGTGCTAGTCGGCGACTAGCGGGGGGGGTTAAGACCCAGTACTTC
CDR3: CSASRRLAGGVKTQYF
size: NA
J: TRBJ2-5
V: TRBV20-1
D: TRBD2

DNA: TGTGCCAGTAGTGAATCATCCCCGCGCAATCAGCCCCAGCATTTT
CDR3: CASSESSPRNQPQHF
size: NA
J: TRBJ1-5
V: TRBV19
D: NA

DNA: TGTGCCAGCACTACAGGGGGCAATGAGCAGTTCTTC
CDR3: CASTTGGNEQFF
size: NA
J: TRBJ2-1
V: TRBV2
D: TRBD1

DNA: TGCGCCAGCAGCCAAGGAGACGTCCGTGACGAGCAGTACTTC
CDR3: CASSQGDVRDEQYF
size: NA
J: TRBJ2-7
V: TRBV4-1
D: NA

DNA: TGTGCCAGCTCACAGGGGACCCCAACAACTAATGAAAAACTGTTTTTT
CDR3: CASSQGTPTTNEKLFF
size: NA
J: TRBJ1-4
V: TRBV18
D: NA

DNA: TGTGCCAGCAGTTACGGGATAGCGGGAGCAGATACGCAGTATTTT
CDR3: CASSYGIAGADTQYF
size: NA
J: TRBJ2-3
V: TRBV6-7
D: TRBD2

DNA: TGTGCCAGTAGTATAGGGACCGGGGAGCTGTTTTTT
CDR3: CASSIGTGELFF
size: NA
J: TRBJ2-2
V: TRBV19
D: NA

DNA: TGTGCCAGCACCCTGACATACACAGATACGCAGTATTTT
CDR3: CASTLTYTDTQYF
size: NA
J: TRBJ2-3
V: TRBV6-6
D: NA

DNA: TGCGCCAGCAGCCCGAGAACAGGTAGTAGGGATGAGCAGTTCTTC
CDR3: CASSPRTGSRDEQFF
size: NA
J: TRBJ2-1
V: TRBV5-1
D: NA

DNA: TGTGCCAGTAGTATCCCCTCTGACACCGGGGAGCTGTTTTTT
CDR3: CASSIPSDTGELFF
size: NA
J: TRBJ2-2
V: TRBV19
D: NA

DNA: TGCGCCAGCAGCTCCCCTGAGGGGAGGAATGAGCAGTTCTTC
CDR3: CASSSPEGRNEQFF
size: NA
J: TRBJ2-1
V: TRBV4-1
D: NA

DNA: TGTGCCAGCAGTTACTCGACCGACACTGGGGCCTACGAGCAGTACTTC
CDR3: CASSYSTDTGAYEQYF
size: NA
J: TRBJ2-7
V: TRBV6-6
D: NA

DNA: TGTGCCAGCAGCCAAGGAAGCGGGGGGGCAGATGAGCAGTTCTTC
CDR3: CASSQGSGGADEQFF
size: NA
J: TRBJ2-1
V: TRBV4-2
D: TRBD2

DNA: TGCGCCAGCAGCTTGGCCAGCAGACAGATTTCCTACGAGCAGTACTTC
CDR3: CASSLASRQISYEQYF
size: once
J: TRBJ2-7
V: TRBV5-1
D: NA